The entry below gives a single T cell receptor (beta chain) sequence along with its context. Deletions cut 1 base from V and 2 bases from J, with 9 bases between. The CDR3 loop spans 15 amino acids. CDR1 and CDR2 (germline): MGHRA, YSYEKL. TCRbeta library construction was performed incorporating unique molecular identifiers. TCRdb independently ran MiXCR on the PCR reads; one entry per CDR3 protein. The sample records 300,000 to 350,000 distinct CDR3 sequences, 15% to 20% being singletons. The data were obtained in a study of T-cell reconstitution after alpha-beta-depleted transplantation in children.

The chain links TRBV4-1 to TRBJ2-1; no clear D gene. The source was PBMCs, mostly from graft donor cells, collected 360 days after TCRalphabeta/CD19-depleted stem cell transplant. This clonotype was sampled from a male patient under 10 years old who had a stem cell transplant for acute lymphoblastic leukemia, so the T cells may come from the graft donor. Here the CDR3 DNA reads TGCGCCAGCAGCCAAGCCCGCTCCACCTACAATGAGCAGTTCTTC. Amino acid sequence: CASSQARSTYNEQFF.